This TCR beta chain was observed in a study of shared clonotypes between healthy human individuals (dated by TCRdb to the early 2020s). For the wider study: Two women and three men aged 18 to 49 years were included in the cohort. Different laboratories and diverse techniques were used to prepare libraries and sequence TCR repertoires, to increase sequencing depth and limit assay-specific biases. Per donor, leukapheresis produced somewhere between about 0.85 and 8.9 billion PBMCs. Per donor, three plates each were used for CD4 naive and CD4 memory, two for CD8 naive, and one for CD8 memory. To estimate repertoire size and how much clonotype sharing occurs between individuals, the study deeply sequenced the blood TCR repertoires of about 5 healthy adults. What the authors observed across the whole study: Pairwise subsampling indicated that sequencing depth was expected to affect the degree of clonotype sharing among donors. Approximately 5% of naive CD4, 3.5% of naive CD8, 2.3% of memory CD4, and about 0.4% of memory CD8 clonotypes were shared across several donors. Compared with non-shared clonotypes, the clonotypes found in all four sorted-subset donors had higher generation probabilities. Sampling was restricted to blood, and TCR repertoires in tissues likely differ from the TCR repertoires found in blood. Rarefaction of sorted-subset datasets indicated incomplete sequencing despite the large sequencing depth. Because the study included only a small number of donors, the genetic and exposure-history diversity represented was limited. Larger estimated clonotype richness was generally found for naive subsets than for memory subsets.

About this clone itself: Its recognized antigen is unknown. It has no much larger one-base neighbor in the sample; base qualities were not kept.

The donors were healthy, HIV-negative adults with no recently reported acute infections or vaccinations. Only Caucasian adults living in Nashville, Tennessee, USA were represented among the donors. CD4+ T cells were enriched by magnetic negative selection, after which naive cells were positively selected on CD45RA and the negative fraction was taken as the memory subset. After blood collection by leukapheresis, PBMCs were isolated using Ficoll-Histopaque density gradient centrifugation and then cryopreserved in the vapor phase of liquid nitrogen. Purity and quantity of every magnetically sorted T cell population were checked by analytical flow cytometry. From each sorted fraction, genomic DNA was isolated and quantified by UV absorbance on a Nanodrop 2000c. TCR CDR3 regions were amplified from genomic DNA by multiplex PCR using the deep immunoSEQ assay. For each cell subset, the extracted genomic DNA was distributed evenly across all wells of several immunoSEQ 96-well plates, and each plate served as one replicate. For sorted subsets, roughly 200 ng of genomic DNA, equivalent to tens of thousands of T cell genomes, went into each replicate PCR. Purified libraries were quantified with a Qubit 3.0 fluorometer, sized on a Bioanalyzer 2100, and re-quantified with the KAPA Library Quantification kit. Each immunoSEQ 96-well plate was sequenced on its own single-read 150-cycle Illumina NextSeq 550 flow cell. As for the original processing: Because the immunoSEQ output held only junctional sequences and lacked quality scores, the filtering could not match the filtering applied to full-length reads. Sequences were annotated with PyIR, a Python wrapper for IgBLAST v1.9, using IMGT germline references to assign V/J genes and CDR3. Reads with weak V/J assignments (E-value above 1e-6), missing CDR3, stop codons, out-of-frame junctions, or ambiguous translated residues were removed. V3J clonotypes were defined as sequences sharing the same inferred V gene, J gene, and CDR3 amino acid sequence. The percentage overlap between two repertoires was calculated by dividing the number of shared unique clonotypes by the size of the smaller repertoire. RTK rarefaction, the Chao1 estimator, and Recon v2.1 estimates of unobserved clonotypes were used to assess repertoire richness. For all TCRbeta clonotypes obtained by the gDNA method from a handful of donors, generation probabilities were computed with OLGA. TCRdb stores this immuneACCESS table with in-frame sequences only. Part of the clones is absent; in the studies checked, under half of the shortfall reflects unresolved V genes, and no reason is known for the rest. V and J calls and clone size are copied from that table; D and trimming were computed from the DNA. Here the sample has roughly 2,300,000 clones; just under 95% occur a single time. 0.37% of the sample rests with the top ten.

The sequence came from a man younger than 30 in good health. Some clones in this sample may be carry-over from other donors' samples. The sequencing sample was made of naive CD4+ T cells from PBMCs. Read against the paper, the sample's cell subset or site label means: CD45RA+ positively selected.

Here the CDR3 is given as CASSSRQYGYTF. The DNA sequence is as follows: TGCGCCAGCAGCTCCAGGCAGTATGGCTACACCTTC. This chain is built from TRBV5-1 and TRBJ1-2; the D gene is not confidently resolved. The germline V gene specifies SGHRS as CDR1 and YFSETQ as CDR2. From the cysteine through the phenylalanine, the CDR3 covers 12 amino acids. CDR3 DNA is the only sequence kept; it has 36 bases, read in frame from the first base. Cut back by 3 bases and 5 bases, the V and J ends lie 8 bases apart.